Listed below are T cell receptor beta chains from one sample, sequenced in a study of T-cell memory formation after mild COVID-19. TCRdb called the 5' RACE reads again in MiXCR, with one record for every CDR3 protein. The top ten clones hold roughly 15% of a sample with around 30,000 distinct CDR3 sequences, 12% of them seen once. The sample comprised PBMCs or a T cell subset sorted from them (not recorded which). These receptors were collected from an adult woman who had mild COVID-19 (a few samples of this study predate the infection). Cell type and time point are not known. Both conserved end residues are trimmed from each CDR3.

TRBV20-1	11	TRBJ1-5	SARDGGNQPQH
TRBV28	14	TRBJ1-5	ASSLFRGTGNQPQH
TRBV19	12	TRBJ1-6	ASSTETEVSPLH
TRBV7-8	14	TRBJ1-5	ASSLEDRAFNQPQH
TRBV5-8	13	TRBJ2-1	ASSFGRQADNEQF
TRBV5-1	12	TRBJ2-7	ASSTGQGAVEQY
TRBV4-1	16	TRBJ1-3	ASSQIIPRTKGGNTIY
TRBV4-1	16	TRBJ1-1	ASSHQRLRDRGNTEAF
TRBV4-3	10	TRBJ2-1	ASSQGRGEQF
TRBV7-2	13	TRBJ2-7	ASSTPGLEGSEQY
TRBV7-2	13	TRBJ1-3	ASSSGQGWGNTIY
TRBV5-8	15	TRBJ2-7	ASSPSFWTGASYEQY
TRBV9	13	TRBJ2-3	ASSVSGALGDTQY
TRBV4-2	16	TRBJ2-1	ASSQDRVAGGLGGWQF
TRBV5-4	13	TRBJ2-1	ASSSRVQAYNEQF
TRBV7-3	11	TRBJ1-6	ASSLTEKSPLH
TRBV7-7	12	TRBJ2-2	ASSPAGGTGELF
TRBV12-3/TRBV12-4	12	TRBJ2-3	ASTQGLNTDTQY
TRBV24-1	14	TRBJ2-2	ATSDPGTGNTGELF
TRBV5-1	13	TRBJ1-4	ASSLGGATNEKLF
TRBV15	14	TRBJ2-5	ATSSRSGTEIETQY
TRBV9	12	TRBJ1-4	ASSVGRVTEKLF
TRBV5-4	13	TRBJ1-2	ASSPPTGPTYGYT
TRBV7-8	14	TRBJ2-7	ASRPVAGVPLGEQY